A single sample gave rise to the 4 T cell receptor beta chains below, sequenced in a study of coeliac disease (dated by TCRdb to 2021 to 2024). Library generation was performed with the immunoSEQ multiplex PCR assay. Entries here come from immuneACCESS through TCRdb and include only in-frame sequences with V and J called. Some clones fail to appear in such tables; in the studies checked, an unresolved V gene covers under half of the shortfall, and the cause of the remainder is unknown. Within this sample are roughly 4,100 clones, with under 70% of them counted one time only. Together, the top ten hold approximately 23% of the sample. The sequenced sample was lymphocytes from the gut lamina propria. The sample's cell subset or site label is to be understood as: lamina propria cell (LPC) fraction of small intestinal biopsy. Receptors were obtained from a woman under 40 without celiac disease.

This clone was seen more than once but under ten times. This chain links TRBV9 with TRBJ1-3, with 9 nucleotides matching TRBD1. With 4 bases clipped from V and 0 bases from J, the junction kept 5 bases outside the gene matches. This CDR3 comprises 16 residues. Looked up from germline, CDR1 is SGDLS and CDR2 is YYNGEE. This CDR3 reads CASSFRDRDSGNTIYF. CDR3 coding DNA: TGTGCCAGCAGCTTCAGGGACAGGGACTCTGGAAACACCATATATTTT.

This chain links TRBV19 with TRBJ2-1, with 9 bases aligning to TRBD1. V lost 8 bases, J lost 1 base, and 9 bases stayed unmatched. This CDR3 has 16 residues. Germline CDR1 is LNHDA and CDR2 is SQIVND (reference sequence). The DNA of the CDR3 is TGTGCCAGTGGTAACCCCGGGACAGGGTCCTACAATGAGCAGTTCTTC. Protein: CASGNPGTGSYNEQFF.

The chain's CDR3 is CAWSRLAADTQYF. The CDR3 coding sequence is TGTGCCTGGAGTCGCCTAGCGGCAGATACGCAGTATTTT. The V call is TRBV30, the J call TRBJ2-3; 7 nucleotides line up with TRBD2. The V and J ends lost 2 bases and 4 bases, in that order; junction bases with no gene match: 3. CDR3 length: 13 amino acids. Germline CDR1 GTSNPN, CDR2 SVGIG (reference sequence).

The chain is built from TRBV2 and TRBJ2-5; 12 bases align to TRBD2. The V and J ends lost 7 bases and 1 base, in that order; junction bases with no gene match: 4. The CDR3 is made up of 15 amino acids. CDR1 is SNHLY, CDR2 FYNNEI, per germline. The DNA of the CDR3 is TGTGCCAGCAACAAACTAGCGGGGGGCCAAGAGACCCAGTACTTC. Amino acid sequence: CASNKLAGGQETQYF.